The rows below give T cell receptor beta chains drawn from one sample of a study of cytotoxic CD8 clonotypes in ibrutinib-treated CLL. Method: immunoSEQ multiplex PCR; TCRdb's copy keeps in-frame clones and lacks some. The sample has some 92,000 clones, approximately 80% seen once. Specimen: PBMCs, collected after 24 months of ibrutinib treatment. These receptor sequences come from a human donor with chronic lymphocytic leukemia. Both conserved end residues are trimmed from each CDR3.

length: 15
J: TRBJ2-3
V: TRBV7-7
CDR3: ASSLAGGRGPTDTQY

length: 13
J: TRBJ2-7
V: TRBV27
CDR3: ASSLFAGGRNEQY

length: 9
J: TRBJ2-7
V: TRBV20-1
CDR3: SARDNLADY

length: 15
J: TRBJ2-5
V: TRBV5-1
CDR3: ASSSGGTSGSVETQY

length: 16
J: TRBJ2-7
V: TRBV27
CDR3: ASSPRATGTSGLEEQY

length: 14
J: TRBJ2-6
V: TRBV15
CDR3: ATSGDRYSGANVLT

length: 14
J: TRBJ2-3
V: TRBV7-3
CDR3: ASSLNGQGLTDTQY

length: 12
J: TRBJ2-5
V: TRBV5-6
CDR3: ASSQGTGQETQY

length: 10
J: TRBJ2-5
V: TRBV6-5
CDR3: ASRGLAGPKY

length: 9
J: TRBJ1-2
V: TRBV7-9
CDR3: ASSLTYGYT

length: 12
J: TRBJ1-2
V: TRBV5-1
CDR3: ASRSTQGNYGYT

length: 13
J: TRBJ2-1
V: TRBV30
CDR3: AWSPDSRWYNEQF

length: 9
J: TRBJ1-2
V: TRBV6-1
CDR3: ASTDLYGYT

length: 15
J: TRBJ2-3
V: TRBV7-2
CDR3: ASSLSRSRARTDTQY

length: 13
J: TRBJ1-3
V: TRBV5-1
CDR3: ASSLGWDSGNTIY

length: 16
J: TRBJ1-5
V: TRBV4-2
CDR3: ASSLRKVGTGLGEPQH

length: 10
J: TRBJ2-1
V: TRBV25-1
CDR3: ASTPGGLEQF

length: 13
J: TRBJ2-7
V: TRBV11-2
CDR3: ASSSSRRSSYEQY

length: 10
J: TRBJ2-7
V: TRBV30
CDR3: ATRGASYEQY

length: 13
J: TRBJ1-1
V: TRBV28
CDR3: ASRYRDRGVTEAF

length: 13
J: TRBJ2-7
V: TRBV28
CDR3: ASRGTGGAPYEQY

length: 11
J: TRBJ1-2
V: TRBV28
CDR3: ASTPGNHYGYT

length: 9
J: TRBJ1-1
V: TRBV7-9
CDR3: ASSVAPRAF

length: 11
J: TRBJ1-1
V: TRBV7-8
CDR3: ASSLTVNTEAF

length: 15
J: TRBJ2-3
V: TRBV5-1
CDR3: ASSLAYSGGITDTQY

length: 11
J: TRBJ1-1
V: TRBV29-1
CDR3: SVEDFWGQGLF

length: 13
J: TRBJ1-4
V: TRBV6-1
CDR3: ASSAKGAGSEKLF

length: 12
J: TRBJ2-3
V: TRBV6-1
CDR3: ASSEALLLQGGY

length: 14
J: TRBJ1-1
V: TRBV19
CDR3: ASSIPRGQWDTEAF

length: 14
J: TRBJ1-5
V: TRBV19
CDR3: ASRRDGAYSNQPQH

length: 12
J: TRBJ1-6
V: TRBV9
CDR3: ASSVDQGKEPLH

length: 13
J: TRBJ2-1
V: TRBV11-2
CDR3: ASSREGGSYNEQF

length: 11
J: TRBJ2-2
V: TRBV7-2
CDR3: ASSLWGYGELF